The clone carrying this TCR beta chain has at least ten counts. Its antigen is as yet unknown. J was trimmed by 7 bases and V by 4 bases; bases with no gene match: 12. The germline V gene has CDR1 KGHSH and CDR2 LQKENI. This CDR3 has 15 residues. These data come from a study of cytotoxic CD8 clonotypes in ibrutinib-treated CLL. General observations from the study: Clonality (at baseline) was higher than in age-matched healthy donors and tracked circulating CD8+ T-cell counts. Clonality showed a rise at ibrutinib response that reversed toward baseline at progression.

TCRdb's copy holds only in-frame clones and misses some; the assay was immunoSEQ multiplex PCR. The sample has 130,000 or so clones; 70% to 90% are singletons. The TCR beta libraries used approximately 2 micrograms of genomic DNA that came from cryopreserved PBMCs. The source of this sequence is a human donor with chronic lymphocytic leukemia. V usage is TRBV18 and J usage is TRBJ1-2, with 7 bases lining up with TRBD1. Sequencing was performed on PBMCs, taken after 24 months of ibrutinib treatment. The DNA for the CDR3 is TGTGCCAGCTCACTCCGAGAGGGGGCAGGGTCTGGCTACACCTTC. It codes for CASSLREGAGSGYTF.